This T cell receptor beta chain emerged from a study of T-cell reconstitution after alpha-beta-depleted transplantation in children. Study outcomes and limitations: It was reported that alpha-beta T cells came from several hundred expanded graft clones (about two months after transplant). Certain patients had high TCRbeta diversity at day 60, and it came from recipient T cells and thymic progenitors that survived. One year post-transplant, T-cell counts and diversity were largely derived from T cells produced anew.

This clonotype appeared many times. The antigen remains unidentified. The CDR3 runs 16 residues. J lost 6 bases, V lost 4 bases, and 9 bases had no gene match. Using unique molecular identifiers, the investigators prepared the TCRbeta library. TCRdb passed the PCR reads through MiXCR, listing each CDR3 protein once. This sample carries around 700,000 distinct CDR3 sequences, about an eighth of them seen once, and the ten largest clones take around 0.79%. The genes are TRBV12-3 or TRBV12-4 and TRBJ2-2, with TRBD2 matching 9 bases. The sequencing used PBMCs, collected before TCRalphabeta/CD19-depleted stem cell transplant. The receptor was isolated from a girl aged 2-10 years with congenital amegakaryocytic thrombocytopenia, due to receive a stem cell transplant. CDR3 sequence (DNA): TGTGCCAGCAGTTCGGTTGCGGGAGGGCGTTCCGGGGAGCTGTTTTTT. It codes for CASSSVAGGRSGELFF.